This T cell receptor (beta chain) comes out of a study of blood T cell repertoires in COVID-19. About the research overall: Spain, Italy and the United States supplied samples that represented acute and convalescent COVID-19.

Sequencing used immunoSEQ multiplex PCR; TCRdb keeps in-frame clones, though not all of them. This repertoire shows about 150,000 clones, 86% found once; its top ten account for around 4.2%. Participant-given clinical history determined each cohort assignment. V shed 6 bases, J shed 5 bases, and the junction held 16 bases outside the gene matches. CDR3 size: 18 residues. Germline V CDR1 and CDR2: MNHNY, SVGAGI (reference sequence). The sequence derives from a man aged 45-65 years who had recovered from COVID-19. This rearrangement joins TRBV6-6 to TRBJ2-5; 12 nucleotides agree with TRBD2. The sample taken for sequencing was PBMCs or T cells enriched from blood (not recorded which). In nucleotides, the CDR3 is TGTGCCAGCAGGCGAACCGGGACTAGCGGGCGCGGGGGGGAGACCCAGTACTTC. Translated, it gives CASRRTGTSGRGGETQYF.